This is a list of T cell receptor beta chains from one sample in a study of beta chain features in type 1 diabetes. TCRdb keeps only in-frame clones here, not all; method: immunoSEQ multiplex PCR. The sample lists 250,000 to 300,000 clones; about 8.5% were seen once. The material sequenced was central memory CD4+ T cells from blood. The receptors originated from a young woman in good health. The CDR3 runs from the conserved cysteine through the conserved F or W. D genes are given only for firm matches. Some rows have no size entry. The others give once, few or many, or a class for an expanded clone.

D	V	size	J	CDR3	DNA
TRBD2	TRBV29-1	many	TRBJ2-3	CSVEGSAGITDTQYF	TGCAGCGTTGAAGGTTCAGCGGGAATCACAGATACGCAGTATTTT
.	TRBV7-9	.	TRBJ1-3	CASQGPLSGNTIYF	TGTGCCAGCCAGGGGCCTCTGTCTGGAAACACCATATATTTT
.	TRBV19	.	TRBJ1-2	CASSKGATLNYGYTF	TGTGCCAGTAGTAAGGGCGCAACCCTCAACTATGGCTACACCTTC
TRBD1	TRBV15	.	TRBJ1-2	CATSRDRLTAGQGHGYTF	TGTGCCACCAGCAGAGATCGACTCACAGCAGGACAGGGCCATGGCTACACCTTC
.	TRBV7-2	few	TRBJ1-6	CASSLYGANNSPLHF	TGTGCCAGCAGCTTATACGGGGCCAACAATTCACCCCTCCACTTT
TRBD2	TRBV7-6	few	TRBJ2-7	CASSRTSGSYEQYF	TGTGCCAGCAGTCGAACTAGCGGGAGCTACGAGCAGTACTTC
.	TRBV6-5	.	TRBJ2-1	CASSSGGSGPNEQFF	TGTGCCAGCAGTTCCGGTGGTAGCGGACCGAATGAGCAGTTCTTC
.	TRBV5-6	.	TRBJ2-1	CASSLGRGREQFF	TGTGCCAGCAGCTTGGGAAGGGGGAGGGAGCAGTTCTTC
TRBD1	TRBV6-1	.	TRBJ1-1	CASSGDRLNTEAFF	TGTGCCAGCAGTGGGGACAGGTTGAACACTGAAGCTTTCTTT
.	TRBV28	few	TRBJ2-6	CASSPHGSGANVLTF	TGTGCCAGCAGTCCCCACGGGTCTGGGGCCAACGTCCTGACTTTC